This T cell receptor beta chain was profiled in a study of blood T cells in healthy people across ages. Trimming cost V 0 bases and J 3 bases; bases outside gene matches: 1. The CDR3 consists of 15 residues. Germline lookup yields CDR1 MNHEY and CDR2 SVGAGI. The authors ran a second PCR of roughly 6 to 11 cycles using a sample-barcoded 5' primer and a J-beta primer mix. One entry per CDR3 protein, called by TCRdb with MiXCR from the 5' RACE reads. The repertoire consists of about 1 million distinct CDR3 sequences, with approximately 25% occurring once and the leading ten covering about 0.8%. For this clonotype: A read error is likely, as this CDR3 ends without the conserved phenylalanine or tryptophan.

Separately, the same data were catalogued under a study of T cells of mothers and their children.

This chain connects TRBV6-5 to TRBJ2-7; 11 bases map to TRBD2. The sequencing sample was made of blood. The clonotype originates from a girl aged 2 to 10 in good health. The CDR3 bases are TGTGCCAGCAGTTACTCGACTAGCGGGGTCTACGAGCAGTACCTC. Protein product: CASSYSTSGVYEQYL.